The 20 T cell receptor beta chains below all came from one sample that was sequenced in a study of cytomegalovirus exposure and HLA in healthy donors. Primers included in the PCR were 60 Vbeta and 13 Jbeta primers. The data were produced by immunoSEQ multiplex PCR, yet TCRdb's version contains in-frame clones alone and is incomplete. The top ten hold about 3% of the sample, which has roughly 150,000 clones, roughly 64% seen once. Sequences were obtained from PBMCs. All receptors derive from a woman aged 30 to 39 in good health and CMV-seropositive.

This chain uses TRBV5-6 with TRBJ1-4; D is ambiguous. Germline V lookup: CDR1 SGHDT, CDR2 YYEEEE. The length of the CDR3 is 15 residues. Deletions cut 0 bases from V and 4 bases from J, with 10 bases between. CDR3 sequence (DNA): TGTGCCAGCAGCTTGGAAAAACAGTATAATGAAAAACTGTTTTTT. Residues: CASSLEKQYNEKLFF.

The chain employs TRBV5-4 and TRBJ1-1, with unresolved D. The CDR3 runs 17 residues. Germline assignment: CDR1 SGHNT and CDR2 YYREEE (reference sequence). V was pared by 2 bases and J by 5 bases, with 22 bases between. The CDR3 sequence: CASSFRVKGFGSTEAFF. The CDR3 DNA is TGTGCCAGCAGCTTCCGAGTTAAGGGTTTCGGGAGTACTGAAGCTTTCTTT.

The CDR3 sequence: CSVEATGGYEQYF. The DNA of the CDR3 is TGCAGCGTTGAAGCGACAGGCGGTTACGAGCAGTACTTC. J is TRBJ2-7 and V is TRBV29-1; D is possibly TRBD1 (6 bases). V was cut by 1 base and J by 4 bases, with 11 bases left in between. Germline CDR1 is SQVTM and CDR2 is ANQGSEA. The CDR3 covers 13 residues.

The chain is built from TRBV2 and TRBJ1-3; no definite D call. There are 13 residues in the CDR3. Trimming shortened V by 10 bases and J by 4 bases, and 14 bases separated the two germline ends. From germline, CDR1 is SNHLY and CDR2 FYNNEI. The CDR3 sequence: CATRDTGGNTIYF. DNA of the CDR3: TGTGCCACCAGAGACACGGGAGGAAACACCATATATTTT.

V gene TRBV6-4 combines with J gene TRBJ2-2, with TRBD2 matching 12 bases. V lost 6 bases and J lost 5; bases outside the gene matches: 7. The CDR3 extends over 16 amino acids. CDR1 MRHNA and CDR2 SNTAGT come from the germline V gene. The CDR3 loop is CASSASGGARTGELFF. CDR3 DNA: TGTGCCAGCAGCGCTAGCGGGGGGGCTAGGACCGGGGAGCTGTTTTTT.

The chain carries TRBV14 and TRBJ2-3; D perhaps matches TRBD2 (6 bases). Germline CDR1 is SGHDN and CDR2 is FVKESK. This CDR3 comprises 16 residues. V lost 0 bases to trimming and J lost 4 bases, with 14 bases between them. The CDR3 bases are TGTGCCAGCAGCCAAGATTTGGGGACTTGGGCAGATACGCAGTATTTT. Translating gives CASSQDLGTWADTQYF.

V usage is TRBV9 and J usage is TRBJ2-7, with D hard to call. CDR3 length equals 13 residues. V shed 0 bases and J shed 2 bases, with 6 bases lying between them. Looked up from germline, CDR1 is SGDLS and CDR2 is YYNGEE. In DNA, the CDR3 is TGTGCCAGCAGCGTAGCCTCAGCCTACGAGCAGTACTTC. Translation gives CASSVASAYEQYF.

The CDR3 reads CASRSSLNYGYTF. The CDR3 DNA follows: TGTGCCAGCAGGAGTTCACTGAACTATGGCTACACCTTC. V and J are TRBV28 and TRBJ1-2; D unclear. The CDR3 has 13 residues. Trimming removed 6 bases from V and 2 bases from J, with 10 bases in between. Germline V gives CDR1 MDHEN, CDR2 SYDVKM.

This clone was observed a few times. The CDR3 sequence: CASSPSPPGTQYF. The CDR3 DNA reads TGTGCCAGCAGCCCGTCCCCCCCCGGGACCCAGTACTTC. J is TRBJ2-5 and V is TRBV14; D remains ambiguous. Trimming shortened V by 4 bases and J by 7 bases, and 13 bases separated the two germline ends. The CDR3 runs 13 residues. CDR1 is SGHDN and CDR2 is FVKESK in the germline V gene.

The chain links TRBV5-8 to TRBJ2-3; TRBD2 matches at 14 bases. The junction had 13 bases not matched to a gene; V was cut back by 3 bases and J by 4 bases. This CDR3 is 19 amino acids long. Germline V gene lookup returns CDR1 SGHTS and CDR2 YDEGEE. The CDR3 here is CASSSSFGTSGSFADTQYF. CDR3 DNA sequence: TGTGCCAGCAGCTCGTCGTTCGGGACTAGCGGGAGCTTCGCAGATACGCAGTATTTT.

The chain employs TRBV7-9 and TRBJ2-7, with D possibly being TRBD1 (6 bases). V gave up 8 bases and J gave up 7 bases, with 21 bases separating them. Germline-derived CDR1 and CDR2 are SEHNR and FQNEAQ (reference sequence). The CDR3 sequence is 14 residues long. The CDR3 sequence: CASEVHEGVREQYF. The CDR3 coding sequence is TGTGCCAGCGAAGTTCACGAGGGGGTGCGGGAGCAGTACTTC.

The chain joins TRBV14 to TRBJ2-3; maybe TRBD2 (6 bases). Germline V gene lookup returns CDR1 SGHDN and CDR2 FVKESK. CDR3 length: 16 amino acids. Trimming took off 1 base at V and 0 bases at J, with 11 bases between the two ends. The DNA for the CDR3 is TGTGCCAGCAGCCAAGTCGGGACTTCTAGCACAGATACGCAGTATTTT. The encoded protein is CASSQVGTSSTDTQYF.

The V call is TRBV9, the J call TRBJ2-7; weak D call: TRBD2 (5 bases). The CDR3 is 12 amino acids. Trimming pared 4 bases from V and 3 bases from J, leaving 8 bases between. Germline V gene sequence: CDR1 SGDLS, CDR2 YYNGEE. The CDR3 region is CASSRRDYEQYF. The CDR3 nucleotides read TGTGCCAGCAGCCGACGGGACTACGAGCAGTACTTC.

This clone was observed a handful of times. Other DNA sequences in this sample translate to the same CDR3. The chain is built from TRBV5-1 and TRBJ2-7; D not certain. The V gene lost 0 bases and the J gene lost 4 bases, with 8 bases spanning the gap. This CDR3 spans 13 amino acids. Looked up from germline, CDR1 is SGHRS and CDR2 is YFSETQ. The CDR3 DNA is TGCGCCAGCAGCTTGGCCGGGTCATACGAGCAGTACTTC. This translates into CASSLAGSYEQYF.

The V and J genes are TRBV19 and TRBJ1-2; tentatively, D is TRBD1 (5 bases). CDR3 size: 15 residues. V lost 5 bases and J lost 4, with 17 bases in between. Germline CDR1 and CDR2: LNHDA and SQIVND (reference sequence). The DNA of the CDR3 is TGTGCCAGTAGTGGGGCGCAGGGCTCCTCCTATGGCTACACCTTC. The encoded protein is CASSGAQGSSYGYTF.

V and J are TRBV11-3 and TRBJ2-2, with D tentatively TRBD2 (6 bases). V was cut by 3 bases and J by 6 bases, with 17 bases left in between. Germline CDR1 reads SGHNT; CDR2 reads YENEEA. CDR3 length: 16 residues. The CDR3 bases are TGTGCCAGCAGCTTGATGACGGGAGTATTCGCCGGGGAGCTGTTTTTT. Translation: CASSLMTGVFAGELFF.

The V gene is TRBV6-6, the J gene TRBJ2-5; D ambiguous. CDR1 is MNHNY, CDR2 SVGAGI, per germline (reference sequence). This CDR3 contains 14 residues. V was shortened by 6 bases and J by 1 base, with 12 bases between the two germline ends. CDR3 amino acids: CASRIISSQETQYF. Here the CDR3 DNA reads TGTGCCAGCAGGATCATTTCCAGCCAAGAGACCCAGTACTTC.

This chain uses TRBV5-4 with TRBJ2-7; D gene ambiguous. This CDR3 spans 11 amino acids. Germline V gene data show CDR1 as SGHNT and CDR2 as YYREEE (reference sequence). V was trimmed by 4 bases and J by 4 bases, leaving 6 bases between them. Written as DNA, the CDR3 is TGTGCCAGCAGCAGCGATTACGAGCAGTACTTC. It encodes CASSSDYEQYF. Full variable domain (outside the CDR3, taken from reference TRBV5-4 and TRBJ2-7): ETGVTQSPTHLIKTRGQQVTLRCSSQSGHNTVSWYQQALGQGPQFIFQYYREEENGRGNFPPRFSGLQFPNYSSELNVNALELDDSALYLCASSSDYEQYFGPGTRLTVT.

The chain links TRBV21-1 to TRBJ1-1; the table's TRBD1 call for D was not verified on the DNA. TRBV21-1 is a pseudogene segment. There are 14 residues in the CDR3. CDR3 residues: CASSKWAAGVEAFF. The CDR3, as DNA: TGTGCCAGCAGCAAATGGGCCGCAGGGGTTGAAGCTTTCTTT.

This chain links TRBV5-1 with TRBJ1-2; a weak D match, TRBD1 (5 bases). V was shortened by 1 base and J by 8 bases, with 18 bases between the two germline ends. Germline loops: CDR1 SGHRS, CDR2 YFSETQ. This CDR3 contains 15 residues. The DNA of the CDR3 is TGCGCCAGCAGCTTGCAGGGCCCCTCCCGAGAAGGCTACACCTTC. Protein sequence: CASSLQGPSREGYTF.